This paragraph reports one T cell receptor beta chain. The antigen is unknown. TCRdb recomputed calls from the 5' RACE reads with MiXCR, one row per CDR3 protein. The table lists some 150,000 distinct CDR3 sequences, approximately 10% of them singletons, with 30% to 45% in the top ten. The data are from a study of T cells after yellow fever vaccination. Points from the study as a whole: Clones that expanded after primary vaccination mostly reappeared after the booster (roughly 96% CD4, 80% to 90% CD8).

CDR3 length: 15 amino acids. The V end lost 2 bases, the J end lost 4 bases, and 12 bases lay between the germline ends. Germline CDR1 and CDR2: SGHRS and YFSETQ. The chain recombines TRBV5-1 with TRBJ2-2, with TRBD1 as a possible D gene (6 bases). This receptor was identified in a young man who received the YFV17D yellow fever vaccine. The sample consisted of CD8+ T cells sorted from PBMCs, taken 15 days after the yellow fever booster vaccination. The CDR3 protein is CASSFKQGSTGELFF. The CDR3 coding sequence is TGCGCCAGCAGCTTTAAGCAGGGGAGCACCGGGGAGCTGTTTTTT.